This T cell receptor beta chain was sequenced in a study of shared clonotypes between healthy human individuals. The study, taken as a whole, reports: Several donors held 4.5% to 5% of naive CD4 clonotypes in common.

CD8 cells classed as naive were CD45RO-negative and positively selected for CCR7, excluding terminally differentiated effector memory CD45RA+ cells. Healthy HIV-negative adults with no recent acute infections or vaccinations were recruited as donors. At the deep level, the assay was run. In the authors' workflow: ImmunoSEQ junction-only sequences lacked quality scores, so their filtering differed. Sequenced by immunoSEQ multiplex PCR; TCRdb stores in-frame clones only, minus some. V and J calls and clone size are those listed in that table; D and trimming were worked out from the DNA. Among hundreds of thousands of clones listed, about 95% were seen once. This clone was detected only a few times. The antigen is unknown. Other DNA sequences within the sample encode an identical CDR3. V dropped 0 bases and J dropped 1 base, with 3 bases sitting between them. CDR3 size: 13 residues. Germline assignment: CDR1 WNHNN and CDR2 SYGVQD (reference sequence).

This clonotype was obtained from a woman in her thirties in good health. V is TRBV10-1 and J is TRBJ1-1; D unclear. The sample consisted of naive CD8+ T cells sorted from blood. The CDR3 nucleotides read TGCGCCAGCAGTGAGTCCACGAACACTGAAGCTTTCTTT. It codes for CASSESTNTEAFF.